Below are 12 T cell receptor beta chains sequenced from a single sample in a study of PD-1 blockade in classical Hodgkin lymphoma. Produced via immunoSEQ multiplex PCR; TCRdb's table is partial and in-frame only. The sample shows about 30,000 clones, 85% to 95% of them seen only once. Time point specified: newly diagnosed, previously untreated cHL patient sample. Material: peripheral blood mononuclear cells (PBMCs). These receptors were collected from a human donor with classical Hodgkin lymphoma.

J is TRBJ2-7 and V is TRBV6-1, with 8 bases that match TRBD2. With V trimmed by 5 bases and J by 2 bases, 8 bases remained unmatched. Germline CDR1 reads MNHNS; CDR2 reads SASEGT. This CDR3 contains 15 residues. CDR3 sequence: CASSSRDSGAYEQYF. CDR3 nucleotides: TGTGCCAGCAGTTCTCGGGATAGCGGGGCCTACGAGCAGTACTTC.

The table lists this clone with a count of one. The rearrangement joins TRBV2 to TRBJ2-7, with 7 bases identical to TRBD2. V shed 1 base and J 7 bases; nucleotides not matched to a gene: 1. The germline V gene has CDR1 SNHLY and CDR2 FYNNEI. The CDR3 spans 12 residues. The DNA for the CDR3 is TGTGCCAGCAGTGAAGAGGGAGGGGAGCAGTACTTC. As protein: CASSEEGGEQYF.

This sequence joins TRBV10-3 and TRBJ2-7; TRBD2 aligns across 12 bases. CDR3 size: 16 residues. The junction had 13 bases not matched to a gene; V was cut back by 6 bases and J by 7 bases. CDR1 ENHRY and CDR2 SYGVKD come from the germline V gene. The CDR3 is CAISPTSGSPGEEQYF. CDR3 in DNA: TGTGCCATCAGCCCGACTAGCGGGAGCCCCGGGGAGGAGCAGTACTTC.

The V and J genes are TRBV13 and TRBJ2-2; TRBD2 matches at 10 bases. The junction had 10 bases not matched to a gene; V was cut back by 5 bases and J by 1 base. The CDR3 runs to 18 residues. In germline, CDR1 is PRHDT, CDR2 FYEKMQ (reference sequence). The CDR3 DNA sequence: TGTGCCAGCAGCCTCCGCCGGCTAGCGGGGGTGAACACCGGGGAGCTGTTTTTT. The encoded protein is CASSLRRLAGVNTGELFF.

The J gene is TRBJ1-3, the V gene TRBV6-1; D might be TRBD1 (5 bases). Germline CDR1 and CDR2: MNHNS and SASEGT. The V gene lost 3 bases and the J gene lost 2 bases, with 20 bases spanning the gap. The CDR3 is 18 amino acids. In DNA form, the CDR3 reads TGTGCCAGCAGTGATTACCCTGATACGGGGCTCACTGGAAACACCATATATTTT. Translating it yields CASSDYPDTGLTGNTIYF.

This chain's CDR3 is CASSPQGKNTEAFF. The CDR3 DNA reads TGTGCCAGCAGTCCACAGGGTAAGAACACTGAAGCTTTCTTT. The chain employs TRBV2 and TRBJ1-1, with D possibly matching TRBD1 (6 bases). CDR1 is SNHLY and CDR2 is FYNNEI in the germline V gene. The V end lost 5 bases, the J end lost 1 base, and 11 bases lay between the germline ends. This CDR3 has 14 amino acids.

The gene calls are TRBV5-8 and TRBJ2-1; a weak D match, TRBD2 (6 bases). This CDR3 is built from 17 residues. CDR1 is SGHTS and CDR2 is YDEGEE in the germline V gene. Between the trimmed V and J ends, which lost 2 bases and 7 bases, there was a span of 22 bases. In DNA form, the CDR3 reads TGTGCCAGCAGCTTCCACGGGCTAGCGCCGGAGAGGAATGAGCAGTTCTTC. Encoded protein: CASSFHGLAPERNEQFF. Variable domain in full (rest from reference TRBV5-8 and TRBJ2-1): EAGVTQSPTHLIKTRGQQATLRCSPISGHTSVYWYQQALGLGLQFLLWYDEGEERNRGNFPPRFSGRQFPNYSSELNVNALELEDSALYLCASSFHGLAPERNEQFFGPGTRLTVL.

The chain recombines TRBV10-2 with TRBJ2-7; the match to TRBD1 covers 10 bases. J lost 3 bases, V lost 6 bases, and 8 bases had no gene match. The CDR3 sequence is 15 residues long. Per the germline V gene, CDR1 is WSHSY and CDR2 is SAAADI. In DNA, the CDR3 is TGCGCCAGCAGCCGAGGGACAGGGGCCCTCTACGAGCAGTACTTC. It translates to CASSRGTGALYEQYF.

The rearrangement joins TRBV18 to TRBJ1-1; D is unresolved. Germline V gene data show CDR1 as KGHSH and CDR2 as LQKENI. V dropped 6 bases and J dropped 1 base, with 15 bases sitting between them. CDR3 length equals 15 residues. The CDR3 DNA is TGTGCCAGCTCTAACCCCCCAGTGTCGAACACTGAAGCTTTCTTT. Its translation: CASSNPPVSNTEAFF.

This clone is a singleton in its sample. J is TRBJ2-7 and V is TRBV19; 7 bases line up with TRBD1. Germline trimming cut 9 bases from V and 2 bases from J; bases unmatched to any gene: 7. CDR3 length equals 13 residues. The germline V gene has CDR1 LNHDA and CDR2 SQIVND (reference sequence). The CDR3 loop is CASSAGGPYEQYF. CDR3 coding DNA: TGTGCCAGCTCCGCAGGGGGACCCTACGAGCAGTACTTC.

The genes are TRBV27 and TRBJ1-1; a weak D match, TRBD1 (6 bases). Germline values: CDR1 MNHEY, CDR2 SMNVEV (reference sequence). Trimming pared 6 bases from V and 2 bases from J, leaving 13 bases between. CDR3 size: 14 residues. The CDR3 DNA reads TGTGCCAGCAGGCCAAACAGGGCAAACACTGAAGCTTTCTTT. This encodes CASRPNRANTEAFF.

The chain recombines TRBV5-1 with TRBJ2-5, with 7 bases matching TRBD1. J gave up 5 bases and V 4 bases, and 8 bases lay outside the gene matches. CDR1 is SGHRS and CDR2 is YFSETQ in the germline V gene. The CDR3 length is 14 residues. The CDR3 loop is CASSIDRDRETQYF. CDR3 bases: TGCGCCAGCAGCATAGACAGGGATAGGGAGACCCAGTACTTC.